This is a list of T cell receptor beta chains from one sample in a study of identifying expanded T cells in peripheral blood. Method: immunoSEQ multiplex PCR; TCRdb's copy keeps in-frame clones and lacks some. The sample has around 85,000 clones; approximately 91% are singletons. Sequencing was done on a sample of blood. The receptors here all came from a person aged 18 to 75 in good health. Both conserved end residues are part of each CDR3. D genes are given only for firm matches. Only some rows state a clone size, as once, few, many or a class for expanded clones.

size: -; D: TRBD1; V: TRBV29-1; J: TRBJ1-1; DNA: TGCAGCGTTATCCGGGGGACAGCAAGGGCTGAAGCTTTCTTT; CDR3: CSVIRGTARAEAFF
size: once; D: -; V: TRBV25-1; J: TRBJ2-7; DNA: TGTGCCAGCAGTGAAGACTTCGGGCCTTTCTACGAGCAGTACTTC; CDR3: CASSEDFGPFYEQYF
size: -; D: -; V: TRBV5-1; J: TRBJ2-2; DNA: TGCGCCAGCAGGTCTGGGGGGAACACCGGGGAGCTGTTTTTT; CDR3: CASRSGGNTGELFF
size: -; D: -; V: TRBV30; J: TRBJ2-2; DNA: TGTGCCTGGAGAGGGCCATTCACCGGGGAGCTGTTTTTT; CDR3: CAWRGPFTGELFF
size: few; D: -; V: TRBV29-1; J: TRBJ1-1; DNA: TGCAGCGTTGAAGAAGGGGGGGCGAATGAAGCTTTCTTT; CDR3: CSVEEGGANEAFF
size: -; D: -; V: TRBV6-5; J: TRBJ1-4; DNA: TGTGCCAGCAGTTACCTCGGCAGCGTTAATGAAAAACTGTTTTTT; CDR3: CASSYLGSVNEKLFF
size: -; D: TRBD2; V: TRBV2; J: TRBJ2-2; DNA: TGTGCCAGCAGTGAATGGACTAGCGGGAATACCGGGGAGCTGTTTTTT; CDR3: CASSEWTSGNTGELFF
size: once; D: TRBD2; V: TRBV11-3; J: TRBJ2-2; DNA: TGTGCCAGCAGCTTACGGGGCGGGAGGAGTGGCGGGGAGCTGTTTTTT; CDR3: CASSLRGGRSGGELFF
size: -; D: TRBD1; V: TRBV7-2; J: TRBJ1-2; DNA: TGTGCCAGCAGCTCGGGACAGGTCTATGGCTACACCTTC; CDR3: CASSSGQVYGYTF
size: -; D: TRBD2; V: TRBV6-5; J: TRBJ2-2; DNA: TGTGCCAGCAGTTACTCGGGCGGGGGGAACACCGGGGAGCTGTTTTTT; CDR3: CASSYSGGGNTGELFF
size: -; D: -; V: TRBV14; J: TRBJ2-5; DNA: TGTGCCAGCAGCCTAAACCGGGAGACCCAGTACTTC; CDR3: CASSLNRETQYF
size: -; D: TRBD2; V: TRBV7-3; J: TRBJ2-3; DNA: TGTGCCAGCAGCTCCGGGACTAGCGGGAGTTGGGGAGATACGCAGTATTTT; CDR3: CASSSGTSGSWGDTQYF
size: -; D: -; V: TRBV6-5; J: TRBJ1-6; DNA: TGTGCCAGCAGTCAGAGTTCACCCCTCCACTTT; CDR3: CASSQSSPLHF
size: -; D: -; V: TRBV11-2; J: TRBJ1-6; DNA: TGTGCCAGCAGCCACCGGGACGGGTATAATTCACCCCTCCACTTT; CDR3: CASSHRDGYNSPLHF
size: -; D: -; V: TRBV7-7; J: TRBJ2-1; DNA: TGTGCCAGCAGCTTAGACAGGAACAATGAGCAGTTCTTC; CDR3: CASSLDRNNEQFF
size: -; D: -; V: TRBV19; J: TRBJ1-1; DNA: TGTGCCTCCTCAGGTCTCAGGGTGGTGGGCATGAACACTGAAGCTTTCTTT; CDR3: CASSGLRVVGMNTEAFF
size: -; D: TRBD1; V: TRBV2; J: TRBJ2-7; DNA: TGTGCCAGCAGTCTACGGGACAGACCTTACGAGCAGTACTTC; CDR3: CASSLRDRPYEQYF
size: -; D: TRBD2; V: TRBV5-1; J: TRBJ2-2; DNA: TGCGCCAGCAGCTTGAAGGGAGGGCCAGGCGGGGAGCTGTTTTTT; CDR3: CASSLKGGPGGELFF
size: -; D: -; V: TRBV30; J: TRBJ2-2; DNA: TGTGCCTGGAGTCAGAACACCGGGGAGCTGTTTTTT; CDR3: CAWSQNTGELFF
size: -; D: -; V: TRBV10-3; J: TRBJ2-3; DNA: TGTGCCATCAAGGGAGGACCAGATACGCAGTATTTT; CDR3: CAIKGGPDTQYF
size: -; D: -; V: TRBV21-1; J: TRBJ1-1; DNA: TGTGCCAGCAGCAAAAAAAGGGTTGGTGAAGCTTTCTTT; CDR3: CASSKKRVGEAFF
size: -; D: -; V: TRBV18; J: TRBJ2-5; DNA: TGTGCCAGCTCACCTAACCTCGGTGGGAGTGCTTGGGGAGAGACCCAGTACTTC; CDR3: CASSPNLGGSAWGETQYF
size: once; D: -; V: TRBV2; J: TRBJ1-3; DNA: TGTGCCAGCAGGGGAGGCTCTGGAAACACCATATATTTT; CDR3: CASRGGSGNTIYF
size: -; D: TRBD2; V: TRBV7-9; J: TRBJ2-1; DNA: TGTGCCAGCAGCTTATACGGGACTAGCGGGAGTAGTGAGCAGTTCTTC; CDR3: CASSLYGTSGSSEQFF
size: -; D: TRBD1; V: TRBV2; J: TRBJ2-3; DNA: TGTGCCGGAAGGGTCGGGACAGGGGGCGGAGATACGCAGTATTTT; CDR3: CAGRVGTGGGDTQYF
size: few; D: -; V: TRBV29-1; J: TRBJ2-7; DNA: TGCAGCGTTCTTGAGGGGTCCTACGAGCAGTACTTC; CDR3: CSVLEGSYEQYF